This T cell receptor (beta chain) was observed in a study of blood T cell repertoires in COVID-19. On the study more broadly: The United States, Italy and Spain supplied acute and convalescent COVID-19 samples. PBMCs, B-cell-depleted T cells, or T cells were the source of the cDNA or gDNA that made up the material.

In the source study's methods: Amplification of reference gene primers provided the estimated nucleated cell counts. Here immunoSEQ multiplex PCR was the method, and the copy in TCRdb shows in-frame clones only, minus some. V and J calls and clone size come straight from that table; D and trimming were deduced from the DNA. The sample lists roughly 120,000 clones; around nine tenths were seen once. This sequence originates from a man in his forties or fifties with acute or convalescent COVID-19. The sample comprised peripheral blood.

CDR3 DNA: TGTGCCAGCAGTGAAGCGCTATTAGCGGGCACAGATACGCAGTATTTT. Amino acid sequence: CASSEALLAGTDTQYF. The rearrangement uses TRBV6-1 and TRBJ2-3; tentative D call: TRBD2 (6 bases). From germline, CDR1 is MNHNS and CDR2 SASEGT. V dropped 0 bases and J dropped 1 base, with 11 bases sitting between them. The CDR3 runs to 16 residues.